This T cell receptor (beta chain) came from a study of T cell responses to AZD1222 COVID-19 vaccine. This clone turned up a few times. The CDR3 totals 16 residues. Germline CDR1 SGHKS, CDR2 YYEKEE (reference sequence). Trimming at V came to 1 base and at J to 4 bases, leaving 9 bases not matched to a gene. Profiled with immunoSEQ multiplex PCR; TCRdb holds only in-frame clones, not every one. The sample includes approximately 89,000 clones, 86% of them seen just once. The sequenced sample was peripheral blood, obtained 28 days after the second AZD1222 dose. The receptor comes from an adult who received the AZD1222 COVID-19 vaccine. The V and J genes are TRBV5-5 and TRBJ2-7; 9 bases match TRBD2. The CDR3 reads CASSLPGTSPLYEQYF. The CDR3 region has the DNA TGTGCCAGCAGCTTGCCCGGGACTAGCCCTCTGTACGAGCAGTACTTC.